This T cell receptor beta chain appears in the sequencing data of a study of monozygotic twins with inflammatory bowel disease. Using eight separate reactions per sample, the authors generated cDNA. Nested PCRs of about 17 and 10 cycles, two in total, were run on TCRalpha and TCRbeta cDNA. Using the 5' RACE reads, TCRdb records one entry per CDR3 protein without DNA. Found here are 150,000 to 200,000 distinct CDR3 sequences; the top ten clones hold over 2.5%. Donors each contributed one blood sample measuring under 3 ml. Germline CDR1 SGHNT, CDR2 YYREEE (reference sequence). This CDR3 contains 15 residues.

The clonotype comes from a human donor with ulcerative colitis or Crohn's disease, or a healthy co-twin of an affected twin (not recorded which). The sequencing input was blood. V usage is TRBV5-4 and J usage is TRBJ2-1; without DNA, the TCRdb call of TRBD1 cannot be checked. The CDR3 sequence: CASTNPRDNYNEQFF.